One and the same sample provided the 32 T cell receptor beta chains below, sequenced in a study of cytomegalovirus exposure and HLA in healthy donors. Both 60 Vbeta primers and 13 Jbeta primers went into the PCR. The data were produced by immunoSEQ multiplex PCR, yet TCRdb's version contains in-frame clones alone and is incomplete. Recorded here are fewer than 85,000 clones; the top ten clones represent over 4%. The material sequenced was PBMCs. These receptors came from a woman between 35 and 50 years old in good health and CMV-seropositive.

The chain couples TRBV27 to TRBJ2-2; TRBD1 aligns across 10 bases. The ends lost 5 bases at V and 6 bases at J; junction bases unmatched: 9. The germline CDR1 and CDR2 sequences are MNHEY and SMNVEV (reference sequence). The CDR3 is 16 residues long. CDR3 DNA: TGTGCCAGCAGTCAATTACAAGACAGGGGGCCCGGGGAGCTGTTTTTT. Translation gives CASSQLQDRGPGELFF.

The V call is TRBV10-3, the J call TRBJ2-2; weak D call: TRBD1 (7 bases). This CDR3 has 15 amino acids. The V and J ends lost 1 base and 6 bases respectively, with 12 bases between them. In germline, CDR1 is ENHRY, CDR2 SYGVKD. CDR3: CAISEYGGTAGELFF. In DNA, the CDR3 is TGTGCCATCAGTGAGTACGGAGGGACAGCCGGGGAGCTGTTTTTT.

The J gene is TRBJ1-1, the V gene TRBV11-2; TRBD1 might be the D (5 bases). CDR3 size: 13 residues. Looked up from germline, CDR1 is SGHAT and CDR2 is FQNNGV. Between the trimmed V and J ends, which lost 4 bases and 0 bases, there was a span of 6 bases. CDR3 bases: TGTGCCAGCAGCTGGGGGGTGAACACTGAAGCTTTCTTT. This gives the protein CASSWGVNTEAFF.

As regards this clone: Other nucleotide sequences in the sample specify the same CDR3. This chain links TRBV15 with TRBJ2-5; no reliable D call. The J call is doubtful: the DNA matches TRBJ2-7 better. The length of the CDR3 is 13 residues. Germline CDR1 and CDR2: LNHNV and YYDKDF (reference sequence). CDR3 region: CATSRDPSYEQYF. The CDR3 DNA is TGTGCCACCAGCAGAGATCCGAGCTACGAGCAGTACTTC.

J is TRBJ1-4 and V is TRBV5-1; D gene unclear. CDR1 SGHRS and CDR2 YFSETQ come from the germline V gene. V shed 4 bases and J shed 5 bases, with 12 bases lying between them. This CDR3 has 14 amino acids. In nucleotides, the CDR3 is TGCGCCAGCAGCATCGGGAGCGGAAATGAAAAACTGTTTTTT. Translating gives CASSIGSGNEKLFF.

The chain recombines TRBV19 with TRBJ1-2, with TRBD1 matching over 7 bases. The CDR3 totals 17 residues. Germline lookup yields CDR1 LNHDA and CDR2 SQIVND (reference sequence). V dropped 0 bases and J dropped 4; count of bases not matched to a gene: 11. The CDR3 here is CASSIDMSGTAPYGYTF. The CDR3 coding sequence is TGTGCCAGTAGTATAGATATGTCCGGGACAGCCCCCTATGGCTACACCTTC. Full variable domain (missing parts from reference TRBV19 and TRBJ1-2): DGGITQSPKYLFRKEGQNVTLSCEQNLNHDAMYWYRQDPGQGLRLIYYSQIVNDFQKGDIAEGYSVSREKKESFPLTVTSAQKNPTAFYLCASSIDMSGTAPYGYTFGSGTRLTVV.

J is TRBJ2-7 and V is TRBV7-9; TRBD2 agrees at 7 bases. Trimming took 4 bases from V and 0 from J; bases not matched to a gene: 3. The CDR3 covers 14 residues. Per the germline V gene, CDR1 is SEHNR and CDR2 is FQNEAQ (reference sequence). The CDR3 region is CASSWGGSSYEQYF. CDR3 nucleotides: TGTGCCAGCAGCTGGGGGGGGAGCTCCTACGAGCAGTACTTC.

The gene calls are TRBV7-3 and TRBJ2-2; D perhaps matches TRBD2 (6 bases). The CDR3 is made up of 17 amino acids. V lost 5 bases and J 2 bases, leaving 18 bases between the germline ends. Per the germline V gene, CDR1 is SGHTA and CDR2 is FQGTGA. The CDR3 DNA reads TGTGCCAGCAGCCCTAATTCCGGGACTCCCAACACCGGGGAGCTGTTTTTT. Translation gives CASSPNSGTPNTGELFF.

The chain combines TRBV4-1 with TRBJ2-3; 7 positions agree with TRBD2. J lost 1 base, V lost 0 bases, and 4 bases had no gene match. CDR1 MGHRA and CDR2 YSYEKL come from the germline V gene. The CDR3 loop spans 16 amino acids. The chain's CDR3 is CASSQEERGGTDTQYF. CDR3 in DNA: TGCGCCAGCAGCCAAGAAGAGCGGGGAGGCACAGATACGCAGTATTTT.

This rearrangement joins TRBV14 to TRBJ2-2; 8 bases are shared with TRBD2. The CDR3 is 17 amino acids. The trim removed 3 bases at V and 7 bases at J, leaving 13 bases unmatched. Germline V CDR1 and CDR2: SGHDN, FVKESK. The CDR3 region has the DNA TGTGCCAGCAGCCACCAGACGGGAGGGGTACGTGGCGGGGAGCTGTTTTTT. As protein: CASSHQTGGVRGGELFF. Full variable domain (outside the CDR3, taken from reference TRBV14 and TRBJ2-2): EAGVTQFPSHSVIEKGQTVTLRCDPISGHDNLYWYRRVMGKEIKFLLHFVKESKQDESGMPNNRFLAERTGGTYSTLKVQPAELEDSGVYFCASSHQTGGVRGGELFFGEGSRLTVL.

V is TRBV11-2 and J is TRBJ2-2; D is possibly TRBD1 (5 bases). The CDR3 spans 13 residues. Looked up from germline, CDR1 is SGHAT and CDR2 is FQNNGV. The V gene lost 3 bases and the J gene lost 5 bases, with 7 bases spanning the gap. The CDR3 sequence: CASSFSGTGELFF. In nucleotides, the CDR3 is TGTGCCAGCAGCTTTTCAGGGACCGGGGAGCTGTTTTTT.

The chain has TRBV4-2 and TRBJ2-7, with D perhaps TRBD2 (6 bases). The CDR3 is made up of 15 amino acids. Trimming left V 4 bases short and J 1 base short, with 14 bases between. The V gene's germline CDR1 is LGHNA and CDR2 YNFKEQ. This CDR3 reads CASSLQEAGSYEQYF. The CDR3 DNA is TGTGCCAGCAGCCTTCAGGAAGCGGGTTCCTACGAGCAGTACTTC.

The chain combines TRBV5-1 with TRBJ2-2; the D is unclear. V was shortened by 4 bases and J by 6 bases, with 7 bases between the two germline ends. The CDR3 runs 12 residues. The V gene's germline CDR1 is SGHRS and CDR2 YFSETQ. CDR3 nucleotide sequence: TGCGCCAGCAGCCCCGTCCCCGGGGAGCTGTTTTTT. Translated, it gives CASSPVPGELFF.

The chain carries TRBV28 and TRBJ1-5; 7 bases are shared with TRBD1. Germline values: CDR1 MDHEN, CDR2 SYDVKM. V gave up 6 bases and J gave up 6 bases; unmatched junction bases: 8. This CDR3 has 14 residues. This CDR3 reads CASSNRGLSQPQHF. In nucleotides, the CDR3 is TGTGCCAGCAGCAACAGGGGCCTAAGTCAGCCCCAGCATTTT.

The chain couples TRBV27 to TRBJ2-3; TRBD2 matches at 13 bases. CDR1 and CDR2 from the germline V gene are MNHEY and SMNVEV (reference sequence). Unmatched junction bases numbered 9, after V lost 5 bases and J lost 4 bases. CDR3 length: 17 amino acids. This chain's CDR3 is CASSLGLAGAPPDTQYF. The CDR3, as DNA: TGTGCCAGCAGTCTTGGACTAGCGGGAGCGCCGCCAGATACGCAGTATTTT.

The chain employs TRBV7-2 and TRBJ2-6; D remains ambiguous. CDR3 size: 18 residues. Trimming removed 0 bases from V and 1 base from J, with 13 bases in between. CDR1 SGHTA and CDR2 FQGNSA come from the germline V gene. CDR3 region: CASSLAPYSGSGANVLTF. The CDR3 DNA reads TGTGCCAGCAGCTTAGCTCCCTATTCCGGTTCTGGGGCCAACGTCCTGACTTTC.

V and J are TRBV19 and TRBJ1-2; TRBD1 might be the D (6 bases). V was shortened by 1 base and J by 0 bases, with 9 bases between the two germline ends. Germline lookup yields CDR1 LNHDA and CDR2 SQIVND (reference sequence). The CDR3 runs 15 residues. The CDR3: CASSIGTDPNYGYTF. CDR3 nucleotide sequence: TGTGCCAGTAGTATAGGGACAGACCCTAACTATGGCTACACCTTC.

The V gene is TRBV10-3, the J gene TRBJ1-4; 11 nucleotides match TRBD1. The junction had 2 bases not matched to a gene; V was cut back by 5 bases and J by 0 bases. The CDR3 extends over 16 amino acids. CDR1 is ENHRY and CDR2 is SYGVKD in the germline V gene. The CDR3 protein is CAISLDRGPTNEKLFF. Here the CDR3 DNA reads TGTGCCATCAGTTTGGACAGGGGGCCAACTAATGAAAAACTGTTTTTT.

V is TRBV4-1 and J is TRBJ2-7; 8 bases line up with TRBD1. Looked up from germline, CDR1 is MGHRA and CDR2 is YSYEKL. The V and J ends lost 4 bases and 2 bases, in that order; junction bases with no gene match: 10. CDR3 length: 16 amino acids. In nucleotides, the CDR3 is TGCGCCAGCAGCCCCCTACGGACAGGGAAACCCTACGAGCAGTACTTC. Translated, it gives CASSPLRTGKPYEQYF.

The genes are TRBV29-1 and TRBJ1-1; no reliable D call. V was clipped by 3 bases and J by 5 bases, with 19 bases between them. Germline CDR1 is SQVTM and CDR2 is ANQGSEA. This CDR3 has 15 residues. The CDR3 nucleotides are TGCAGCGTTGATTCTCACTTCACTAGCGATACTGAAGCTTTCTTT. This translates into CSVDSHFTSDTEAFF.

The V gene is TRBV7-9, the J gene TRBJ1-6; TRBD1 aligns across 9 bases. The V gene's germline CDR1 is SEHNR and CDR2 FQNEAQ (reference sequence). The CDR3 runs 16 residues. V gave up 4 bases and J gave up 6 bases; unmatched junction bases: 7. The DNA for the CDR3 is TGTGCCAGCAGCTCCGACCGGGACAGGGTTAATTCACCCCTCCACTTT. Translation gives CASSSDRDRVNSPLHF.

J is TRBJ2-3 and V is TRBV5-6; 8 bases agree with TRBD1. Germline CDR1 reads SGHDT; CDR2 reads YYEEEE. Trimming at V came to 4 bases and at J to 0 bases, leaving 4 bases not matched to a gene. The CDR3 has 15 residues. The CDR3 coding sequence is TGTGCCAGCAGCCTTGGACAGGGAAGCACAGATACGCAGTATTTT. Amino acids: CASSLGQGSTDTQYF.

The rearrangement uses TRBV27 and TRBJ1-5, with TRBD1 identical over 7 bases. The length of the CDR3 is 14 residues. CDR1 and CDR2 (germline): MNHEY, SMNVEV (reference sequence). V gave up 6 bases and J gave up 4 bases; unmatched junction bases: 6. The DNA for the CDR3 is TGTGCCAGCAGCTCGGACAGGAGGAATCAGCCCCAGCATTTT. It encodes CASSSDRRNQPQHF.

V usage is TRBV5-6 and J usage is TRBJ1-1, with D possibly TRBD1 on 5 matching bases. This CDR3 has 13 residues. Trimming took 6 bases from V and 4 from J, leaving 13 bases between them. Germline CDR1 is SGHDT and CDR2 is YYEEEE. In DNA form, the CDR3 reads TGTGCCAGCACCGGGGGGGGGAGCACTGAAGCTTTCTTT. Translated, it gives CASTGGGSTEAFF. Full variable domain (missing parts from reference TRBV5-6 and TRBJ1-1): DAGVTQSPTHLIKTRGQQVTLRCSPKSGHDTVSWYQQALGQGPQFIFQYYEEEERQRGNFPDRFSGHQFPNYSSELNVNALLLGDSALYLCASTGGGSTEAFFGQGTRLTVV.

The gene calls are TRBV7-9 and TRBJ2-5, with D perhaps assigned TRBD1 or TRBD2 (5 bases each). The tail of the sequence fits TRBJ2-7 better, so the J call may be wrong. There are 14 residues in the CDR3. The germline V gene has CDR1 SEHNR and CDR2 FQNEAQ (reference sequence). CDR3 DNA sequence: TGTGCCAGCAGCTTAGAGGCTGGGGGCTACGAGCAGTACTTC. Protein: CASSLEAGGYEQYF.

This chain uses TRBV11-3 with TRBJ2-2; TRBD2 aligns across 7 bases. CDR3 length: 13 amino acids. V gave up 4 bases and J gave up 5 bases; unmatched junction bases: 1. From germline, CDR1 is SGHNT and CDR2 YENEEA. The CDR3 nucleotides are TGTGCCAGCAGCTCCGGGAGGACCGGGGAGCTGTTTTTT. As protein: CASSSGRTGELFF.

This chain connects TRBV7-9 to TRBJ1-1, with a possible D match to TRBD1 (6 bases). The CDR3 has 15 residues. V lost 0 bases, J lost 10 bases, and 18 bases lay in between. CDR1 SEHNR and CDR2 FQNEAQ come from the germline V gene (reference sequence). The CDR3 region has the DNA TGTGCCAGCAGCTTAGCGGGAGAAACAGGGATTCGAGCTTTCTTT. This gives the protein CASSLAGETGIRAFF.

V and J are TRBV5-1 and TRBJ2-1; 9 bases agree with TRBD1. Germline CDR1 is SGHRS and CDR2 is YFSETQ. This CDR3 spans 16 amino acids. The V segment lost 3 bases and the J segment 5 bases; nucleotides outside the gene matches: 9. This CDR3 is CASSSPSGQGNNEQFF. The CDR3, as DNA: TGCGCCAGCAGCTCCCCGTCGGGACAGGGAAACAATGAGCAGTTCTTC.

The chain links TRBV5-1 to TRBJ2-3; possibly TRBD2 for D (5 bases). Germline lookup yields CDR1 SGHRS and CDR2 YFSETQ. The CDR3 extends over 16 amino acids. The ends were cut back, 3 bases at V and 6 bases at J, with 20 bases in the middle. The CDR3 loop reads CASSSQTVLRGDTQYF. The CDR3 DNA follows: TGCGCCAGCAGCTCCCAGACGGTCCTCCGAGGGGATACGCAGTATTTT.

The chain has TRBV29-1 and TRBJ1-2, with TRBD1 as a possible D gene (6 bases). CDR3 size: 14 residues. Trimming cost V 4 bases and J 6 bases, with 18 bases left between them. The V gene's germline CDR1 is SQVTM and CDR2 ANQGSEA. The CDR3 region has the DNA TGCAGCGTTGGAAGGGGGGGGGCTGGCCATGGCTACACCTTC. Its protein product is CSVGRGGAGHGYTF. The variable domain in full, with the rest retrieved from reference TRBV29-1 and TRBJ1-2, is SAVISQKPSRDICQRGTSLTIQCQVDSQVTMMFWYRQQPGQSLTLIATANQGSEATYESGFVIDKFPISRPNLTFSTLTVSNMSPEDSSIYLCSVGRGGAGHGYTFGSGTRLTVV.

The gene calls are TRBV5-1 and TRBJ1-1; D not resolved. The CDR3 extends over 15 amino acids. V was trimmed by 4 bases and J by 0 bases, leaving 13 bases between them. In germline, CDR1 is SGHRS, CDR2 YFSETQ. The CDR3 region is CASSVSTALNTEAFF. The CDR3 DNA reads TGCGCCAGCAGCGTCTCAACTGCCTTGAACACTGAAGCTTTCTTT.

The chain carries TRBV7-8 and TRBJ2-1; D gene unclear. V shed 3 bases and J shed 6 bases, with 9 bases lying between them. This CDR3 contains 13 residues. CDR1 is SGHVS and CDR2 is FQNEAQ in the germline V gene. The CDR3 DNA reads TGTGCCAGCAGCTTGGGCTCAGGCAATGAGCAGTTCTTC. This codes for CASSLGSGNEQFF.